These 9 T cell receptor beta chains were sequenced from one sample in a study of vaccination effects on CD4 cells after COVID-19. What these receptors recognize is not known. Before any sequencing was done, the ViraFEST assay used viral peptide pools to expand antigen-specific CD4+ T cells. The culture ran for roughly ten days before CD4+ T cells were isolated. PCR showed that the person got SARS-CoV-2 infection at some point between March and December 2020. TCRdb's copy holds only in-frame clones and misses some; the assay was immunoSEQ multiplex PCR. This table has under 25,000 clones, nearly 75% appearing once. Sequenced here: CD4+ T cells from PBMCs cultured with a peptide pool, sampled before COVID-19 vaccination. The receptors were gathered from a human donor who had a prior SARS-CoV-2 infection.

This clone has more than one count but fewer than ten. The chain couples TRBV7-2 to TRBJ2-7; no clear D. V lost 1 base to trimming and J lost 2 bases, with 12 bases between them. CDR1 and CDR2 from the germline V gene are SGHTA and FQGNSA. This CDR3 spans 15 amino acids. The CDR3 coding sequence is TGTGCCAGCAGCTTAGAGGTGCGCTGGGCCTACGAGCAGTACTTC. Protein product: CASSLEVRWAYEQYF.

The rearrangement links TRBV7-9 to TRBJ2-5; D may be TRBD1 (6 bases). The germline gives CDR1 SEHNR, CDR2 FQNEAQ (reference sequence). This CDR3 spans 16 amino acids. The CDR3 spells CAAAGLHDRLEETQYF. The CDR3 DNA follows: TGTGCGGCAGCCGGGTTGCATGACAGGCTAGAGGAGACCCAGTACTTC. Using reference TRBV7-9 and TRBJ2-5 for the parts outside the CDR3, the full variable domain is DTGVSQNPRHKITKRGQNVTFRCDPISEHNRLYWYRQTLGQGPEFLTYFQNEAQLEKSRLLSDRFSAERPKGSFSTLEIQRTEQGDSAMYLCAAAGLHDRLEETQYFGPGTRLLVL.

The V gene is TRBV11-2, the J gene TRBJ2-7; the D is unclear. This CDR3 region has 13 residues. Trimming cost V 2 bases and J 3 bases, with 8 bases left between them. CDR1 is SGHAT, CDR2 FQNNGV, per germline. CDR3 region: CASSLNVFYEQYF. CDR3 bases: TGTGCCAGCAGCTTAAATGTTTTCTACGAGCAGTACTTC.

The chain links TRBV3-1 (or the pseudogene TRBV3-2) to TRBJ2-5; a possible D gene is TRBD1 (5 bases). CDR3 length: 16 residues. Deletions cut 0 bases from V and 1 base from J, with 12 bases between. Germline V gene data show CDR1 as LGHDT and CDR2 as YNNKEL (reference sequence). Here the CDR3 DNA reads TGTGCCAGCAGCCAAGAGTTTGACAGACGCCAAGAGACCCAGTACTTC. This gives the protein CASSQEFDRRQETQYF.

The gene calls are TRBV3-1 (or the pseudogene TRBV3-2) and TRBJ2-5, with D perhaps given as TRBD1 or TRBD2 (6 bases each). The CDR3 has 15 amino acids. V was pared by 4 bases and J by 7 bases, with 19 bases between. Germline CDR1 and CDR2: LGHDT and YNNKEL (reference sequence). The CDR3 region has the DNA TGTGCCAGCAGCCCCATCCCAGGGGCCGGGGGGACCCAGTACTTC. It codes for CASSPIPGAGGTQYF.

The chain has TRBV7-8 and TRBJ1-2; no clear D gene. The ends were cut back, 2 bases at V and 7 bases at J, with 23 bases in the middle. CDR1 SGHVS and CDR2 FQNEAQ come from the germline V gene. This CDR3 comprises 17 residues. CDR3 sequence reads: CASSLMVGYRSGGGYTF. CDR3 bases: TGTGCCAGCAGCTTAATGGTTGGGTATCGCTCCGGCGGTGGCTACACCTTC. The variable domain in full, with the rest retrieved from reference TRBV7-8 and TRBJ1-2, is GAGVSQSPRYKVAKRGQDVALRCDPISGHVSLFWYQQALGQGPEFLTYFQNEAQLDKSGLPSDRFFAERPEGSVSTLKIQRTQQEDSAVYLCASSLMVGYRSGGGYTFGSGTRLTVV.

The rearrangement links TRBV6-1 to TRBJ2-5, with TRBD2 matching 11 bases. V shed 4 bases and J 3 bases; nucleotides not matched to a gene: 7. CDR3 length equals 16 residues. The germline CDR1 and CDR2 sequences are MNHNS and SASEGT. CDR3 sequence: CASSGLAGGGKETQYF. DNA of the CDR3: TGTGCCAGCAGTGGTCTAGCGGGGGGCGGGAAAGAGACCCAGTACTTC.

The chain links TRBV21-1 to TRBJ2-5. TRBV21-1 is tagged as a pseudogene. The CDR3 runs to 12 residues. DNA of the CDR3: TGTGCCAGCAGCCACGCCCAAGAGACCCAGTACTTC. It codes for CASSHAQETQYF.

CDR3 region: CASSPSGAGTGSAFF. The CDR3 coding sequence is TGTGCCAGCAGTCCAAGCGGTGCCGGGACAGGGTCTGCTTTCTTT. This chain joins TRBV14 and TRBJ1-1; 9 bases agree with TRBD1. Germline V lookup: CDR1 SGHDN, CDR2 FVKESK. J gave up 11 bases and V 6 bases, and 16 bases lay outside the gene matches. This CDR3 is built from 15 residues.